Sequencing of this T cell receptor (beta chain) was carried out in a study of monozygotic twins with inflammatory bowel disease. General study findings and limits: IBD patients displayed reduced TCRbeta diversity (inverse Simpson) when set against healthy co-twins.

The CDR3 has 16 amino acids. CDR1 and CDR2 from the germline V gene are MNHEY and SVGEGT. The TCR libraries each used total RNA (approximately 3,300 ng per library). Eight cDNA synthesis reactions were run for every sample. From its re-call of the 5' RACE reads, TCRdb lists each CDR3 protein once, without DNA. In all, the sample yields over 130,000 distinct CDR3 sequences. As concerns this clonotype: As yet, its antigen is unknown.

The clonotype comes from a human donor with ulcerative colitis or Crohn's disease, or a healthy co-twin of an affected twin (not recorded which). Sequencing was carried out using blood. The genes are TRBV6-2 or TRBV6-3 and TRBJ2-7; lacking DNA, the TRBD1 call made by TCRdb goes unchecked. CDR3 region: CASSSEQGSGPYEQYF.